This T cell receptor (beta chain) was sequenced in a study of blood T cell repertoires in COVID-19. Data came from immunoSEQ multiplex PCR; TCRdb stores just in-frame clones and leaves some out. The sample consists of some 13,000 clones, around 78% of them appearing once. The CDR3 runs 13 residues. The germline V gene has CDR1 MNHEY and CDR2 SVGEGT. Trimming stripped 5 bases from V and 7 bases from J, with 14 bases between. This receptor was obtained from a human donor in a cohort sampled during active COVID-19. Sample: peripheral blood. The chain is built from TRBV6-2 or TRBV6-3 and TRBJ1-1; D gene uncertain. The CDR3 here is CASSIRRSFEAFF. Written as DNA, the CDR3 is TGTGCCAGCAGTATTAGGAGGAGCTTTGAAGCTTTCTTT.